Listed below are T cell receptor beta chains from one sample, sequenced in a study of blood T cells in healthy people across ages. One entry per CDR3 protein, called by TCRdb with MiXCR from the 5' RACE reads. The table lists some 750,000 distinct CDR3 sequences, 22% of them singletons, with less than 25% in the top ten. Sequenced sample: blood. The receptors come from a man between 65 and 85 years old in good health. CDR3s include the opening cysteine and the closing phenylalanine or tryptophan. Fields, in order: clone size, D gene, V gene, J gene, CDR3 protein, CDR3 DNA. The D gene is left open where the match is weak. A clone size is listed for some rows: how often the clone was seen (once, few, many), or a class if it is expanded.

size: once; D: .; V: TRBV12-3/TRBV12-4; J: TRBJ2-5; CDR3: CASSFRTSHLYQETQYF; DNA: TGTGCCAGCAGTTTTCGGACCTCCCATTTATACCAAGAGACCCAGTACTTC
size: .; D: .; V: TRBV29-1; J: TRBJ2-1; CDR3: CSVGSASPYSYNEQFF; DNA: TGCAGCGTTGGAAGTGCTAGCCCCTATTCCTACAATGAGCAGTTCTTC
size: .; D: TRBD1; V: TRBV7-9; J: TRBJ1-2; CDR3: CASSERTGGYGYTF; DNA: TGTGCCAGCAGCGAACGGACAGGAGGCTATGGCTACACCTTC
size: few; D: .; V: TRBV19; J: TRBJ1-2; CDR3: CASRGGLYGYTF; DNA: TGTGCCAGTAGAGGCGGGCTCTATGGCTACACCTTC
size: few; D: .; V: TRBV29-1; J: TRBJ2-7; CDR3: CSGTWTPQTQYF; DNA: TGCAGCGGAACCTGGACGCCGCAAACGCAGTACTTC
size: .; D: TRBD2; V: TRBV6-5; J: TRBJ2-1; CDR3: CASSYSGAGGPPDNEQFF; DNA: TGTGCCAGCAGTTACTCGGGGGCGGGAGGGCCACCCGACAATGAGCAGTTCTTC
size: few; D: .; V: TRBV5-1; J: TRBJ1-2; CDR3: CASGPFGQNFYGYTF; DNA: TGCGCCAGCGGGCCCTTTGGACAGAACTTCTATGGCTACACCTTC
size: .; D: .; V: TRBV7-8; J: TRBJ2-1; CDR3: CASSPAQLVRSNEQFF; DNA: TGTGCCAGCAGCCCAGCCCAACTAGTTCGTTCCAATGAGCAGTTCTTC
size: .; D: .; V: TRBV29-1; J: TRBJ1-1; CDR3: CSVGLGTEAFF; DNA: TGCAGCGTTGGGTTGGGGACTGAAGCTTTCTTT
size: few; D: TRBD2; V: TRBV20-1; J: TRBJ2-5; CDR3: CSANLLAGEETQYF; DNA: TGCAGTGCCAACCTCCTAGCGGGGGAAGAGACCCAGTACTTC
size: .; D: .; V: TRBV12-3/TRBV12-4; J: TRBJ2-3; CDR3: CASRLSQTSTDTQYF; DNA: TGTGCCAGCCGTTTAAGTCAGACTAGCACAGATACGCAGTATTTT
size: .; D: TRBD1; V: TRBV20-1; J: TRBJ1-2; CDR3: CSARDLDRAGYTF; DNA: TGCAGTGCTAGAGATCTGGACAGGGCCGGCTACACCTTC